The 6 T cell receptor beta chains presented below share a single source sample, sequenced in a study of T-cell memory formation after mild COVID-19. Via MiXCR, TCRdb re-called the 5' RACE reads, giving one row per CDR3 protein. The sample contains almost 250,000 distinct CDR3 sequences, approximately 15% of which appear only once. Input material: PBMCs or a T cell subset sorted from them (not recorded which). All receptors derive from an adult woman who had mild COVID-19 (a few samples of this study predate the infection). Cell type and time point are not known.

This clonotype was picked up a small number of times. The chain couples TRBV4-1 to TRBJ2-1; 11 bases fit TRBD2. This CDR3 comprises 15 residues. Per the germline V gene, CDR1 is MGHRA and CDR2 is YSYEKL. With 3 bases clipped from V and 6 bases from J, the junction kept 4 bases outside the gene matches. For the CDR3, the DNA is TGCGCCAGCAGCCAGATAGCGGGGGGGCCCAATGAGCAGTTCTTC. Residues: CASSQIAGGPNEQFF.

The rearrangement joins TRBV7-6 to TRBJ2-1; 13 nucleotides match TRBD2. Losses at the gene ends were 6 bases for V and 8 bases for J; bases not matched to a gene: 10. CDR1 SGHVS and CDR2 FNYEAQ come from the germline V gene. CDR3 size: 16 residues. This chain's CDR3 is CASSRFGTSGEDEQFF. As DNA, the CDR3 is TGTGCCAGCAGTAGATTTGGGACTAGCGGGGAGGATGAGCAGTTCTTC.

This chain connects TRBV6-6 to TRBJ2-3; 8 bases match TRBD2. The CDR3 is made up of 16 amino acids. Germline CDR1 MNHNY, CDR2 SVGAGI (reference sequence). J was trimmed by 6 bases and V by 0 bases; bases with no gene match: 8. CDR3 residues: CASSYSGGRYRDTQYF. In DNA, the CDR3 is TGTGCCAGCAGTTACTCAGGCGGGAGGTATAGGGATACGCAGTATTTT.

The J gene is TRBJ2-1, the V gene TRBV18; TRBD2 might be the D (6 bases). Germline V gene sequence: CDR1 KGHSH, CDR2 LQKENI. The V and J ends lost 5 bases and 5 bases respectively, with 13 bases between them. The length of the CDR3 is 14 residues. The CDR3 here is CASSTTTRDNEQFF. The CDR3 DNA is TGTGCCAGCTCAACCACGACTAGGGACAATGAGCAGTTCTTC.

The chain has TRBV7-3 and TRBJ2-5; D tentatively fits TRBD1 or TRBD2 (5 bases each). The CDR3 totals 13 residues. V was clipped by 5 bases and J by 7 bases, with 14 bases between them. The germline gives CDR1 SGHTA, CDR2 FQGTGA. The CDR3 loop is CASSPGTGGTQYF. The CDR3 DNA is TGTGCCAGCAGCCCCGGGACCGGAGGGACCCAGTACTTC.

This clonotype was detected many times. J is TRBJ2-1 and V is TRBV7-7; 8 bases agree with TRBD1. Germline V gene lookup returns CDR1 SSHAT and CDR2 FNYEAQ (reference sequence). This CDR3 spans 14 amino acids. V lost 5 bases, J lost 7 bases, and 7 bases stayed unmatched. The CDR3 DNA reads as TGTGCCAGCAGCCCACGGACAGGGCTAAATGAGCAGTTCTTC. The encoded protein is CASSPRTGLNEQFF.